This T cell receptor (beta chain) was sequenced for a study of T cells in localized non-small cell lung cancer. The CDR3 is 17 residues long. CDR1 is GTSNPN and CDR2 is SVGIG in the germline V gene (reference sequence). To note about this clone: Its antigen is not known.

Profiled with immunoSEQ multiplex PCR; TCRdb holds only in-frame clones, not every one. This sample has 15,000 to 25,000 clones; about 90% occur once, and the top ten carry about 4.2%. Study conclusions and caveats: Adjacent lung had a median roughly 60 of the 100 largest tumor clones. Investigators sequenced only a single tumor region, leaving heterogeneity possible.

This chain joins TRBV30 and TRBJ2-5; the match to TRBD2 covers 9 bases. The assigned J gene may be wrong: the sequence end matches TRBJ2-7 better. The sequences come from peripheral blood, collected before any cancer treatment. The TCR comes from a male donor aged 60 or older with stage I squamous cell lung carcinoma. In nucleotides, the CDR3 is TGTGCCTGGAGTGTTCTCTCATATAGCGGGGGCCTAGGCGAGCAGTACTTC. Its translation is CAWSVLSYSGGLGEQYF.